This T cell receptor beta chain was sequenced during a study of blood T cell repertoires in COVID-19. Study background: Italy, Spain and the United States were the sources of the convalescent and acute COVID-19 samples. PBMCs, B-cell-depleted T cells, or T cells provided the cDNA or gDNA that made up the material.

Original analysis: Quantification of nucleated cells was approximated via reference gene primer amplification. Using immunoSEQ multiplex PCR, the repertoire was profiled, and TCRdb retains in-frame clones only, with some absent. V and J calls and clone size come straight from that table; D and trimming were deduced from the DNA. The data hold around 320,000 clones, with 88% observed a single time. The TCR comes from a woman younger than 45 who had recovered from COVID-19. The specimen sequenced was peripheral blood.

The CDR3, as DNA: TGTGCCAGCAGTGGGGCACAGGGGGCTAAATCTGGGGCCAACGTCCTGACTTTC. The encoded protein is CASSGAQGAKSGANVLTF. V is TRBV6-1 and J is TRBJ2-6; 9 positions match TRBD1. Per the germline V gene, CDR1 is MNHNS and CDR2 is SASEGT. V lost 4 bases and J lost 1; bases outside the gene matches: 8. The CDR3 consists of 18 residues.